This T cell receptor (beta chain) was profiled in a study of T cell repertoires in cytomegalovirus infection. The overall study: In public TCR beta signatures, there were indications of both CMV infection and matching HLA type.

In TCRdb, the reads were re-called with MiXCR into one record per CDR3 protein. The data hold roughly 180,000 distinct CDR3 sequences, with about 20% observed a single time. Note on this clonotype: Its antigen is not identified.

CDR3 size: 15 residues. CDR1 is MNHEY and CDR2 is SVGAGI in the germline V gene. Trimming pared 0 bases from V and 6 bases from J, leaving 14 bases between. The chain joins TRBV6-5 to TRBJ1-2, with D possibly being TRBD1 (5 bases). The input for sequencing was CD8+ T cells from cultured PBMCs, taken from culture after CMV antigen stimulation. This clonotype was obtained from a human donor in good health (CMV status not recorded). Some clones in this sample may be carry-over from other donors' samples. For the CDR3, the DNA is TGTGCCAGCAGTTACTCGAAAGGGGCCCCTCATGGCTACACCTTC. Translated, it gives CASSYSKGAPHGYTF.